In this sample, the clone carrying this T cell receptor (beta chain) turned up a few times. Its antigen is still unknown. The sample is drawn from a study of identical twins. CDR1 and CDR2 (germline): SGHAT, FQNNGV. V was trimmed by 4 bases and J by 5 bases, leaving 7 bases between them. The CDR3 covers 12 residues. The study's findings and limits: Whereas memory repertoires showed no such difference, abundant cord blood beta clonotypes carried fewer insertions.

From the 5' RACE reads, TCRdb called clonotypes with MiXCR, one entry per CDR3 protein. This table has roughly 350,000 distinct CDR3 sequences, 12% appearing once. These same data were also listed under a study on yellow fever vaccine responses in identical twins.

The clonotype was recovered from a woman between 18 and 29 years old in good health. The sequenced sample consisted of CD8+ T cells sorted from blood. J is TRBJ2-3 and V is TRBV11-2; D ambiguous. The CDR3 is CASSSMVDTQYF. Written as DNA, the CDR3 is TGTGCCAGCAGCTCGATGGTAGATACGCAGTATTTT.